The TCR beta chain described here comes from a study of radiotherapy plus CTLA-4 blockade in lung cancer. Overall study: With 30% to 40% of patients having disease control, objective responses were seen in under 20%.

Of note for this clone: No antigen is known for it.

Sequenced by immunoSEQ multiplex PCR; TCRdb stores in-frame clones only, minus some. Of 70,000 to 95,000 clones listed, around 86% are singletons. Chemo-refractory metastatic non-small-cell lung cancer patients received focal radiation with ipilimumab CTLA-4 blockade. General observations from the study: Clones derived from tumor TCRs expanded in blood after radiotherapy plus ipilimumab. With interferon-beta, early dynamics of blood T cell clones were reported to best predict response.

The sample was peripheral blood, taken from a patient treated with radiotherapy plus ipilimumab. The source is a human donor with non-small cell lung cancer that progressed on radiotherapy plus ipilimumab.

The CDR3, as DNA: TGTGCCAGTAGTATAGTATTTCCGAACGCAATGCCGGGGGATGAGCAGTTCTTC. This gives the protein CASSIVFPNAMPGDEQFF. This chain joins TRBV19 and TRBJ2-1; tentatively, D is TRBD2 (6 bases). V was clipped by 1 base and J by 8 bases, with 24 bases between them. The CDR3 totals 18 residues. Germline loops: CDR1 LNHDA, CDR2 SQIVND (reference sequence).